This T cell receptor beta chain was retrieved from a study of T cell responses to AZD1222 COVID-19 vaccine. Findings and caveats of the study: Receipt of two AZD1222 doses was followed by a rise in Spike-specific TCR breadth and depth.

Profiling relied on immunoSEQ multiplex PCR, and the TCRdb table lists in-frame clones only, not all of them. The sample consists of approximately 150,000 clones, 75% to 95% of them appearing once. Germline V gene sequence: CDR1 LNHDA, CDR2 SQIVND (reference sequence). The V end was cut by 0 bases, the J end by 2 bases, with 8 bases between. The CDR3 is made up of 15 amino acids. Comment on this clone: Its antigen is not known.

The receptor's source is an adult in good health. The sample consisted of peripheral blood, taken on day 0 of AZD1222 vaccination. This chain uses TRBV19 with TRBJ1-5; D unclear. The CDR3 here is CASSIEGSRNQPQHF. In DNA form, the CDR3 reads TGTGCCAGTAGTATAGAAGGGTCGCGCAATCAGCCCCAGCATTTT.